These T cell receptor beta chains were read from a single sample in a study of memory CD4+ T cells and cytomegalovirus serostatus. Sequenced by immunoSEQ multiplex PCR; TCRdb stores in-frame clones only, minus some. The sample has fewer than 75,000 clones, roughly 80% seen once. Specimen: memory CD4+ T cells from blood. Source of these receptors: an adult in good health and CMV-seronegative. CDR3s include the opening cysteine and the closing phenylalanine or tryptophan. Fields, in order: V gene, clone size, D gene, J gene, CDR3 DNA, CDR3 protein. The D gene is left open where the match is weak. Size is stated for part of the rows, as once, few or many counts, or as a class when the clone is expanded.

V: TRBV18
size: once
D: TRBD2
J: TRBJ2-1
DNA: TGTGCCAGCTCCCCGCCCGGGACTAGCGGTAATGAGCAGTTCTTC
CDR3: CASSPPGTSGNEQFF

V: TRBV7-8
size: .
D: TRBD2
J: TRBJ2-1
DNA: TGTGCCAGCAGCGTCCTAGGCGGGGGGCCCTACAATGAGCAGTTCTTC
CDR3: CASSVLGGGPYNEQFF

V: TRBV6-5
size: .
D: TRBD2
J: TRBJ2-5
DNA: TGTGCCAGCAGCCCGGGGGGAGGAGAGACCCAGTACTTC
CDR3: CASSPGGGETQYF

V: TRBV19
size: .
D: TRBD1
J: TRBJ1-2
DNA: TGTGCCAGTAGTTCCACCGGGACAGGCTGGTATGGCTACACCTTC
CDR3: CASSSTGTGWYGYTF

V: TRBV5-1
size: .
D: .
J: TRBJ1-6
DNA: TGCGCCAGCAGCTCGAGCAGGGACCCGAATTCACCCCTCCACTTT
CDR3: CASSSSRDPNSPLHF

V: TRBV7-4
size: few
D: .
J: TRBJ2-1
DNA: TGTGCCAGGGCTGATGAGCAGTTCTTC
CDR3: CARADEQFF

V: TRBV6-1
size: .
D: .
J: TRBJ1-2
DNA: TGTGCCAGCAGGACCGGACAGAACTATGGCTACACCTTC
CDR3: CASRTGQNYGYTF

V: TRBV30
size: .
D: TRBD1
J: TRBJ1-2
DNA: TGTGCCTGGAGTCGGACAGGGCAGGGCTATGGCTACACCTTC
CDR3: CAWSRTGQGYGYTF

V: TRBV9
size: .
D: .
J: TRBJ1-2
DNA: TGTGCCAGCAGCACACAGGGAGGCTATGGCTACACCTTC
CDR3: CASSTQGGYGYTF

V: TRBV7-9
size: .
D: .
J: TRBJ1-1
DNA: TGTGCCAGCAGCTTAGGTGGGGGCACTGAAGCTTTCTTT
CDR3: CASSLGGGTEAFF

V: TRBV6-5
size: .
D: .
J: TRBJ2-2
DNA: TGTGCCAGCAGTTATTGGGCGTCGACCGGGGAGCTGTTTTTT
CDR3: CASSYWASTGELFF

V: TRBV5-6
size: .
D: .
J: TRBJ1-2
DNA: TGTGCCAGCAGCTTGAAGGGTGCGCCCTATGGCTACACCTTC
CDR3: CASSLKGAPYGYTF

V: TRBV20-1
size: .
D: .
J: TRBJ1-1
DNA: TGCAGTGCTGTCGGACCCTCAGCTTTCTTT
CDR3: CSAVGPSAFF

V: TRBV19
size: .
D: .
J: TRBJ1-5
DNA: TGTGCCAGTAGTATAGAAGGGCGGGGAAATCAGCCCCAGCATTTT
CDR3: CASSIEGRGNQPQHF

V: TRBV6-5
size: .
D: .
J: TRBJ1-2
DNA: TGTGCCAGCAGGGGAGGGGAAGGGGGCTACACCTTC
CDR3: CASRGGEGGYTF

V: TRBV18
size: .
D: .
J: TRBJ1-1
DNA: TGTGCCAGCTCACCAATGCGGGGGCGTGAAGCTTTCTTT
CDR3: CASSPMRGREAFF